Shown below are 28 T cell receptor beta chains from a single sample sequenced in a study of T cells in Graves' hyperthyroidism and ophthalmopathy. Amplified regions were TCR beta CDR3 sequences from RNA transcripts. When the TCR CDR3 underwent first-round RT-PCR, the HTBI primer set was used. MiXCR was run by TCRdb on the multiplex PCR reads, yielding one entry per CDR3 protein. Counted here are 500,000 to 600,000 distinct CDR3 sequences, 40% to 50% occurring once; the ten biggest clones make up about 40%. Sequences were obtained from peripheral blood or thyroid tissue (not recorded which). These receptors came from an adult woman with Graves' disease, either hyperthyroidism or ophthalmopathy (not recorded which).

The chain joins TRBV29-1 to TRBJ1-2; D might be TRBD1 (6 bases). This CDR3 is built from 12 residues. Germline assignment: CDR1 SQVTM and CDR2 ANQGSEA. The germline V and J ends were trimmed by 6 bases and 4 bases, with 12 bases remaining between them. The CDR3 DNA reads as TGCAGCGTGATGACAGGCAGCTATGGCTACACCTTC. This gives the protein CSVMTGSYGYTF. Looking up the rest from reference TRBV29-1 and TRBJ1-2 gives the full variable domain: SAVISQKPSRDICQRGTSLTIQCQVDSQVTMMFWYRQQPGQSLTLIATANQGSEATYESGFVIDKFPISRPNLTFSTLTVSNMSPEDSSIYLCSVMTGSYGYTFGSGTRLTVV.

Only a few counts were recorded for this clonotype. V gene TRBV20-1 combines with J gene TRBJ1-3; D gene ambiguous. CDR3 length equals 14 residues. The ends were cut back, 1 base at V and 2 bases at J, with 9 bases in the middle. Germline values: CDR1 DFQATT, CDR2 SNEGSKA (reference sequence). The chain's CDR3 is CSARARAPGNTIYF. CDR3 in DNA: TGCAGTGCTAGAGCTAGGGCCCCTGGAAACACCATATATTTT.

This clonotype was found many times. The chain uses TRBV4-2 and TRBJ2-5, with D hard to call. The CDR3 extends over 12 amino acids. V was shortened by 1 base and J by 4 bases, with 4 bases between the two germline ends. The V gene's germline CDR1 is LGHNA and CDR2 YNFKEQ. CDR3 amino acids: CASSQGSETQYF. The DNA for the CDR3 is TGTGCCAGCAGCCAAGGTTCAGAGACCCAGTACTTC.

This clonotype was recorded only once. V gene TRBV7-9 combines with J gene TRBJ1-2, with D possibly TRBD1 on 5 matching bases. The CDR3 consists of 16 residues. The germline CDR1 and CDR2 sequences are SEHNR and FQNEAQ (reference sequence). The V end lost 3 bases, the J end lost 3 bases, and 17 bases lay between the germline ends. In DNA form, the CDR3 reads TGTGCCAGCAGCTTGGACCAGGGTGGTTGGGACTATGGCTACACCTTC. Its translation is CASSLDQGGWDYGYTF.

This clonotype was detected ten times or more. The chain carries TRBV7-2 and TRBJ1-1; D gene ambiguous. CDR1 and CDR2 from the germline V gene are SGHTA and FQGNSA. The CDR3 is made up of 21 amino acids. Trimming cost V 1 base and J 2 bases, with 29 bases left between them. The CDR3 DNA reads as TGTGCCAGCAGCTTAGTTAGGTTTGCCGATAACTTGCTGTTGAGTAACACTGAAGCTTTCTTT. It encodes CASSLVRFADNLLLSNTEAFF.

This clonotype appeared many times. This rearrangement joins TRBV7-6 to TRBJ1-3; D may be TRBD1 (5 bases). This CDR3 contains 15 residues. Trimming removed 5 bases at V and 1 base at J, with 12 bases between. Germline V gene data show CDR1 as SGHVS and CDR2 as FNYEAQ. Written as DNA, the CDR3 is TGTGCCAGCAGCCCAGAGGCAGGGTCTGGAAACACCATATATTTT. This translates into CASSPEAGSGNTIYF.

There are many counts of this clonotype. The gene calls are TRBV7-6 and TRBJ1-5; D remains ambiguous. The CDR3 extends over 15 amino acids. V dropped 5 bases and J dropped 2 bases, with 13 bases sitting between them. CDR1 and CDR2 (germline): SGHVS, FNYEAQ. CDR3 coding DNA: TGTGCCAGCAGCCCGGGAGATTGGGGCAATCAGCCCCAGCATTTT. Its translation is CASSPGDWGNQPQHF.

The chain joins TRBV7-9 to TRBJ2-5; no clear D gene. The V end was cut by 2 bases, the J end by 13 bases, with 2 bases between. The CDR3 extends over 8 amino acids. The germline V gene encodes CDR1 SEHNR and CDR2 FQNEAQ (reference sequence). CDR3 loop: CASSLSYF. The CDR3 nucleotides read TGTGCCAGCAGCTTATCGTACTTC.

This clonotype was detected many times. The chain links TRBV29-1 to TRBJ2-5; D gene uncertain. CDR1 is SQVTM, CDR2 ANQGSEA, per germline. The CDR3 runs to 12 residues. The germline V and J ends were trimmed by 4 bases and 5 bases, with 11 bases remaining between them. For the CDR3, the DNA is TGCAGCGTTGGTCCAAACCGGGAGACCCAGTACTTC. It specifies CSVGPNRETQYF. The full variable domain, its missing parts supplied by reference TRBV29-1 and TRBJ2-5, is SAVISQKPSRDICQRGTSLTIQCQVDSQVTMMFWYRQQPGQSLTLIATANQGSEATYESGFVIDKFPISRPNLTFSTLTVSNMSPEDSSIYLCSVGPNRETQYFGPGTRLLVL.

The V call is TRBV9, the J call TRBJ2-7, with a weak D call TRBD2 (6 bases). Per germline, CDR1 SGDLS and CDR2 YYNGEE. The CDR3 is made up of 13 amino acids. The V and J ends lost 5 bases and 5 bases respectively, with 14 bases between them. Here the CDR3 reads CASSPGGPDEQYF. The CDR3 DNA is TGTGCCAGCAGTCCCGGAGGGCCGGACGAGCAGTACTTC.

The J gene is TRBJ2-7, the V gene TRBV2; D perhaps matches TRBD2 (5 bases). With 2 bases removed from V and 5 bases from J, the gap between germline ends came to 16 bases. This CDR3 is built from 15 residues. The V gene's germline CDR1 is SNHLY and CDR2 FYNNEI. The CDR3 region has the DNA TGTGCCAGCAGTGAACGATCTGGCCCGGGGAACGAGCAGTACTTC. Translated, it gives CASSERSGPGNEQYF.

This clonotype was counted only a few times. J is TRBJ2-7 and V is TRBV25-1; TRBD2 agrees at 7 bases. V gave up 6 bases and J gave up 0 bases; unmatched junction bases: 5. Germline CDR1 and CDR2: MGHDK and SYGVNS. The CDR3 runs 14 residues. CDR3 loop: CASRGRGTSYEQYF. CDR3 sequence (DNA): TGTGCCAGCAGGGGGAGGGGTACCTCCTACGAGCAGTACTTC.

The rearrangement joins TRBV20-1 to TRBJ1-2, with D tentatively TRBD1 (6 bases). The CDR3 length is 18 residues. Germline CDR1 DFQATT, CDR2 SNEGSKA (reference sequence). Trimming removed 3 bases from V and 0 bases from J, with 23 bases in between. The chain's CDR3 is CSASPLPRGGHSNYGYTF. In nucleotides, the CDR3 is TGCAGTGCTAGCCCCTTACCGCGGGGGGGACACTCTAACTATGGCTACACCTTC.

There are many counts of this clonotype. The CDR3: CATLRGASSNTGELFF. The CDR3 DNA reads as TGTGCCACCCTGCGTGGGGCGAGTTCGAACACCGGGGAGCTGTTTTTT. The rearrangement links TRBV2 to TRBJ2-2; D may be TRBD1 (5 bases). In germline, CDR1 is SNHLY, CDR2 FYNNEI. The CDR3 has 16 residues. Deletions cut 10 bases from V and 0 bases from J, with 18 bases between.

As to this clonotype: Being one base from a much bigger clone, this may be a read error. The V gene is TRBV25-1, the J gene TRBJ1-2, with D unclear. The CDR3 sequence is 12 residues long. Germline assignment: CDR1 MGHDK and CDR2 SYGVNS. Here the CDR3 reads CVSSEARNGYTF. The CDR3, as DNA: TGTGTCAGCAGTGAAGCAAGGAATGGCTACACCTTC.

This clonotype was observed at least ten times. J is TRBJ1-4 and V is TRBV5-1; TRBD1 matches at 7 bases. The CDR3 consists of 17 residues. After removal of 3 bases from V and 8 bases from J, the junction contained 16 bases not matched to a gene. Germline V CDR1 and CDR2: SGHRS, YFSETQ. The CDR3 protein is CASSYSPTDRAGEKLFF. CDR3 nucleotide sequence: TGCGCCAGCAGCTATTCTCCAACCGACAGGGCCGGCGAAAAACTGTTTTTT.

This clonotype was observed a few times. The chain couples TRBV25-1 to TRBJ1-1; the D gene is possibly TRBD1 (6 bases). Germline values: CDR1 MGHDK, CDR2 SYGVNS. V was pared by 0 bases and J by 1 base, with 6 bases between. The CDR3 is 14 residues long. This CDR3 reads CASSEYRGNTEAFF. The DNA of the CDR3 is TGTGCCAGCAGTGAATACAGGGGGAACACTGAAGCTTTCTTT.

CDR3 amino acids: CAISESLEDEQYF. CDR3 DNA sequence: TGTGCCATCAGTGAGTCGTTAGAAGACGAGCAGTACTTC. V gene TRBV10-3 combines with J gene TRBJ2-7; unclear D gene. Per the germline V gene, CDR1 is ENHRY and CDR2 is SYGVKD. V lost 0 bases, J lost 5 bases, and 8 bases lay in between. The CDR3 spans 13 residues.

V gene TRBV10-3 combines with J gene TRBJ1-3, with a tentative D call TRBD1 (6 bases). V was cut by 5 bases and J by 0 bases, with 11 bases left in between. This CDR3 is built from 15 residues. Germline V gene data show CDR1 as ENHRY and CDR2 as SYGVKD. CDR3 sequence: CAISRDTISGNTIYF. In DNA form, the CDR3 reads TGTGCCATCAGTAGGGACACCATCTCTGGAAACACCATATATTTT.

This clonotype has ten or more counts. The rearrangement joins TRBV24-1 to TRBJ1-1; TRBD1 matches at 7 bases. Trimming took 7 bases from V and 0 from J; bases not matched to a gene: 4. The germline gives CDR1 KGHDR, CDR2 SFDVKD. This CDR3 region has 14 residues. CDR3 region: CATSQGGMNTEAFF. The CDR3 DNA reads TGTGCCACCAGCCAAGGGGGCATGAACACTGAAGCTTTCTTT.

The rearrangement joins TRBV7-9 to TRBJ1-6; possibly TRBD1 for D (6 bases). The germline V and J ends were trimmed by 3 bases and 6 bases, with 9 bases remaining between them. In germline, CDR1 is SEHNR, CDR2 FQNEAQ (reference sequence). The CDR3 consists of 14 residues. Here the CDR3 DNA reads TGTGCCAGCAGCTTTGTACAGGGTAATTCACCCCTCCACTTT. It yields the protein CASSFVQGNSPLHF.

The CDR3 nucleotides read TGTGCCTGGAGCGTAGGAGGGACGAATCAGCCCCAGCATTTT. It is translated as CAWSVGGTNQPQHF. V usage is TRBV30 and J usage is TRBJ1-5; D may be TRBD1 (5 bases). Germline V gene sequence: CDR1 GTSNPN, CDR2 SVGIG (reference sequence). Trimming took off 3 bases at V and 4 bases at J, with 13 bases between the two ends. The CDR3 contains 14 residues.

With regard to this clonotype: One junction end disagrees with the germline gene, perhaps due to a read error. The chain has TRBV2 and TRBJ2-6; TRBD1 agrees at 10 bases. The CDR3 has 16 residues. Germline V gene lookup returns CDR1 SNHLY and CDR2 FYNNEI. The CDR3 reads CASSEGGGTGVNVLTF. In DNA form, the CDR3 reads TGTGCCAGCAGTGAAGGGGGGGGGACAGGGGTCAACGTCCTGACTTTC.

The chain carries TRBV5-1 and TRBJ1-5; 8 positions agree with TRBD1. Germline loops: CDR1 SGHRS, CDR2 YFSETQ. V trimming: 4 bases; J trimming: 6 bases; junction bases outside the gene matches: 9. This CDR3 is 15 amino acids long. The CDR3 coding sequence is TGCGCCAGCAGCCCCACATCCGACAGGGGTCAGCCCCAGCATTTT. Translating it yields CASSPTSDRGQPQHF.

This clonotype is a singleton in its sample. V and J are TRBV20-1 and TRBJ2-5, with TRBD1 matching over 7 bases. The CDR3 totals 15 residues. CDR1 and CDR2 (germline): DFQATT, SNEGSKA (reference sequence). V trimming: 3 bases; J trimming: 5 bases; junction bases outside the gene matches: 12. CDR3 loop: CSARRAGGDRETQYF. The CDR3 DNA sequence: TGCAGTGCTAGGAGGGCAGGGGGAGATCGGGAGACCCAGTACTTC.

The chain couples TRBV10-3 to TRBJ1-1; 7 nucleotides align to TRBD1. Germline CDR1 is ENHRY and CDR2 is SYGVKD. J was trimmed by 3 bases and V by 6 bases; bases with no gene match: 4. The CDR3 runs 13 residues. The CDR3, as DNA: TGTGCCATCAGGACAGGGTCCGACACTGAAGCTTTCTTT. It is translated as CAIRTGSDTEAFF.

At least ten counts were recorded for this clonotype. The chain employs TRBV7-2 and TRBJ1-5, with no clear D. There are 14 residues in the CDR3. V dropped 1 base and J dropped 0 bases, with 4 bases sitting between them. CDR1 is SGHTA, CDR2 FQGNSA, per germline. This CDR3 is CASSLVTSNQPQHF. Written as DNA, the CDR3 is TGTGCCAGCAGCTTAGTTACTAGCAATCAGCCCCAGCATTTT.

The V call is TRBV29-1, the J call TRBJ1-6; D may be TRBD1 (6 bases). V was pared by 4 bases and J by 7 bases, with 14 bases between. Germline CDR1 and CDR2: SQVTM and ANQGSEA. The CDR3 is 14 amino acids. The CDR3 here is CSVGSGTRNSPLHF. CDR3 coding DNA: TGCAGCGTTGGATCCGGGACAAGAAATTCACCCCTCCACTTT.